This TCR beta chain was retrieved from a study of beta chain features in type 1 diabetes. Study conclusions and caveats: Moderate but significant shortening of TCRB CDR3s was recorded in all four CD4+ subsets from Type 1 diabetes patients. In these data, an HLA type influence on TCRB rearrangement remained unresolved.

This clone was seen a handful of times. Its target is not known. Staining for CD45RO/CCR7/CD25/CD127/CD95/CD27 allowed sorting of CD4+ naive, central memory, regulatory and stem cell-like memory cells. Investigators reverse transcribed all isolated RNA, so they sequenced expressed TCRB transcripts. Data came from immunoSEQ multiplex PCR; TCRdb stores just in-frame clones and leaves some out. The sample contains approximately 170,000 clones, approximately 8.4% of which appear only once. CDR1 is LGHNA and CDR2 is YNFKEQ in the germline V gene. CDR3 length: 13 residues. V shed 1 base and J shed 7 bases, with 11 bases lying between them.

What was sequenced was central memory CD4+ T cells from blood. The sequence came from a man aged 18 to 29 with type 1 diabetes. The gene calls are TRBV4-2 and TRBJ2-7, with D unresolved. CDR3 bases: TGTGCCAGCAGCCAAGTTCCGGGTTCTGAGCAGTACTTC. It is translated as CASSQVPGSEQYF.